A selection of T cell receptor beta chains follows, all from one sample in a study of blood T cells in healthy people across ages. TCRdb analysed the 5' RACE reads with MiXCR anew, one entry per CDR3 protein. The sample includes approximately 2,000,000 distinct CDR3 sequences, about two fifths seen only once; the top ten take 23%. The sample consisted of blood. The source is a human donor in good health. The CDR3 runs from the conserved cysteine through the conserved F or W. Each record gives: V gene, J gene, D gene, clone size, CDR3 DNA, CDR3 protein. D genes are given only for firm matches. Size tells how often a clone was seen (once, few, many) or the class of an expanded clone, and some rows leave it out.

V: TRBV7-9; J: TRBJ2-2; D: .; size: .; DNA: TGTGCCAGCAGCTTAGCGCGGGTCTACAGGGACAACACCGGGGAGCTGTTTTTT; CDR3: CASSLARVYRDNTGELFF
V: TRBV6-2/TRBV6-3; J: TRBJ1-5; D: TRBD1; size: few; DNA: TGTGCCAGCAGTTCCGGGACAGGGGGACGAGGCAATCAGCCCCAGCATTTT; CDR3: CASSSGTGGRGNQPQHF
V: TRBV12-3/TRBV12-4; J: TRBJ2-3; D: TRBD1; size: .; DNA: TGTGCCAGCAGTTCGGGACAGGGCCCCGATCTAGAGAGCACAGATACGCAGTATTTT; CDR3: CASSSGQGPDLESTDTQYF
V: TRBV20-1; J: TRBJ2-4; D: .; size: .; DNA: TGCAGTGTTAGAGATTGGGCAGATGAGCAGTACTTC; CDR3: CSVRDWADEQYF
V: TRBV27; J: TRBJ2-1; D: TRBD2; size: .; DNA: TGTTCGACTAGCGGGGCTTACAATGAGCAGTTCTTC; CDR3: CSTSGAYNEQFF
V: TRBV9; J: TRBJ2-3; D: TRBD2; size: .; DNA: TGTGCCAGCAGCCTCAAGGGCACTAGCGGGACAACCACAGATACGCAGTATTTT; CDR3: CASSLKGTSGTTTDTQYF
V: TRBV24-1; J: TRBJ2-3; D: .; size: few; DNA: TGTGCCACCAGTGACCTTGGGGCCGATACGCTGTATTTT; CDR3: CATSDLGADTLYF
V: TRBV29-1; J: TRBJ1-1; D: .; size: once; DNA: TGCAGCGCCCCGTCCAGTTCCTTCGGGAACACTGAAGCTTTCTTT; CDR3: CSAPSSSFGNTEAFF
V: TRBV7-2; J: TRBJ2-7; D: .; size: few; DNA: TGTGCCAGCAGCTTAGGTCCGTTTGGGGGCTCCTACGAGCAGTACTTC; CDR3: CASSLGPFGGSYEQYF
V: TRBV29-1; J: TRBJ1-2; D: .; size: .; DNA: TGCAGCGTTGGATGGAACACCTTC; CDR3: CSVGWNTF
V: TRBV9; J: TRBJ1-3; D: .; size: .; DNA: TGTGCCAGCAGTGGACAGATCTCTGGAAACACCATATATTTT; CDR3: CASSGQISGNTIYF
V: TRBV10-3; J: TRBJ2-1; D: .; size: .; DNA: TGTGCCATCAGTGTTCAGTCAGCTGAGGATGGGCAGTTCTTC; CDR3: CAISVQSAEDGQFF
V: TRBV5-6; J: TRBJ1-1; D: .; size: once; DNA: TGTGCCAGCAGCTTACAAGTGGAAGTAAGTGAAGCTTTCTTT; CDR3: CASSLQVEVSEAFF
V: TRBV6-2/TRBV6-3; J: TRBJ2-3; D: .; size: .; DNA: TGTGCCAGCAGTTCCCGGGGTAGCGGCCCCGGTACGCAGTATTTT; CDR3: CASSSRGSGPGTQYF
V: TRBV12-3/TRBV12-4; J: TRBJ1-6; D: .; size: few; DNA: TGTGCCAGCAGTTCTTCCACTGGGCTGAGGGGGTCACCCCTCCACTTT; CDR3: CASSSSTGLRGSPLHF
V: TRBV13; J: TRBJ2-5; D: .; size: few; DNA: TGTGCCAGCAGCTTTGGGGAGAAAGGGACCCAGTACTTC; CDR3: CASSFGEKGTQYF
V: TRBV29-1; J: TRBJ1-1; D: .; size: few; DNA: TGCAGCGTTTATCCTAGGACGCGGAACACTGAAGCTTTCTTT; CDR3: CSVYPRTRNTEAFF
V: TRBV12-3/TRBV12-4; J: TRBJ1-3; D: .; size: .; DNA: TGTGCCAGCAGTCCTACGGGGTTGAACACCATATATTTT; CDR3: CASSPTGLNTIYF
V: TRBV5-1; J: TRBJ1-3; D: .; size: .; DNA: TGCGCCAGCAGGATTACAGATGGAAACACCATATATTTT; CDR3: CASRITDGNTIYF
V: TRBV5-1; J: TRBJ2-1; D: TRBD2; size: .; DNA: TGCGCCAGCAGCTTTCTAACGGGGGGGATTTACAATGAGCAGTTCTTC; CDR3: CASSFLTGGIYNEQFF
V: TRBV11-2; J: TRBJ2-7; D: .; size: .; DNA: TGTGCCAGCAGCTTAGATCGGTTAAAGGGACAAAGCTCCTACGAGCAGTACTTC; CDR3: CASSLDRLKGQSSYEQYF
V: TRBV6-2/TRBV6-3; J: TRBJ2-1; D: .; size: .; DNA: TGTGCCAGCAGTTACAGACTCAATGAGCAGTTCTTC; CDR3: CASSYRLNEQFF
V: TRBV29-1; J: TRBJ1-2; D: .; size: many; DNA: TGCAGCGTTGAAACAGGGTCCACTTATGGCTACACCTTC; CDR3: CSVETGSTYGYTF
V: TRBV7-7; J: TRBJ2-1; D: .; size: few; DNA: TGTGCTAGCAGCCCCCGGTGGCTAGCCCCTTACAATGAGCAGTTCTTC; CDR3: CASSPRWLAPYNEQFF
V: TRBV7-9; J: TRBJ2-3; D: .; size: .; DNA: TGTGCCAGCAGCTCTAAAATTGTCCGTAGCACAGATACGCAGTATTTT; CDR3: CASSSKIVRSTDTQYF
V: TRBV6-2/TRBV6-3; J: TRBJ2-7; D: .; size: few; DNA: TGTGCCAGCAGTAGACCAGGTTCTATTGGCCTTTACGAGCAGTACTTC; CDR3: CASSRPGSIGLYEQYF
V: TRBV7-9; J: TRBJ2-7; D: .; size: .; DNA: TGTGCCAGCGGCTCCTCTGGGGAGGCCAATTACGAGCAGTACTTC; CDR3: CASGSSGEANYEQYF
V: TRBV27; J: TRBJ2-3; D: .; size: .; DNA: TGTGCCAGCAGTTTGACAGGGAGCGGGGATACGCAGTATTTT; CDR3: CASSLTGSGDTQYF
V: TRBV27; J: TRBJ2-3; D: .; size: .; DNA: TGTGCCAGCAGTTTATCGAGCAGGTTTCCCGCAGGGGCCCGCACAGATACGCAGTATTTT; CDR3: CASSLSSRFPAGARTDTQYF
V: TRBV29-1; J: TRBJ2-7; D: .; size: few; DNA: TGCAGCGTTGATGCGGGGGAGCAGTACTTC; CDR3: CSVDAGEQYF
V: TRBV7-3; J: TRBJ2-5; D: .; size: few; DNA: TGTGCCAGCAGCTTAAATGGAGGCCCCACAGAGACCCAGTACTTC; CDR3: CASSLNGGPTETQYF
V: TRBV5-1; J: TRBJ2-2; D: TRBD2; size: .; DNA: TGCGCCAGCACCCTGACTAGCGGGGGGGCCGGCGGGGAGCTGTTTTTT; CDR3: CASTLTSGGAGGELFF
V: TRBV2; J: TRBJ2-6; D: .; size: .; DNA: TGTGCCAGCTTTCAAGCCGGGGCCAACGTCCTGACTTTC; CDR3: CASFQAGANVLTF
V: TRBV20-1; J: TRBJ1-5; D: .; size: .; DNA: TGCAGTGCTTCCCGGGAGGCTGCTCAGCCCCAGCATTTT; CDR3: CSASREAAQPQHF
V: TRBV12-3/TRBV12-4; J: TRBJ1-6; D: TRBD1; size: .; DNA: TGTGCCAGCAGTGAGAGGACAGGACTTAATTCACCCCTCCACTTT; CDR3: CASSERTGLNSPLHF
V: TRBV24-1; J: TRBJ1-5; D: .; size: few; DNA: TGTGCCACCAGTGACCCAGGACAGACGCAGCCCCAGCATTTT; CDR3: CATSDPGQTQPQHF
V: TRBV9; J: TRBJ2-1; D: .; size: .; DNA: TGTGCCAGCAGCGTAGATGGAAACTCCTACAATGAGCAGTTCTTC; CDR3: CASSVDGNSYNEQFF
V: TRBV20-1; J: TRBJ1-2; D: .; size: .; DNA: TGCAGTGCTAGGCTCTCGGCACCCGTCTATGGCTACACCTTC; CDR3: CSARLSAPVYGYTF
V: TRBV29-1; J: TRBJ2-1; D: TRBD2; size: many; DNA: TGCAGCGCCAGACTAGCGGGGGAGCAGTTCTTC; CDR3: CSARLAGEQFF
V: TRBV28; J: TRBJ1-6; D: TRBD1; size: few; DNA: TGTGCCAGCGCCCGACAGGGCGGTTCACCCCTCCACTTT; CDR3: CASARQGGSPLHF
V: TRBV7-2; J: TRBJ2-5; D: TRBD2; size: few; DNA: TGTGCCAGCAGCCCTCGGCCGACTAGCCTCCAAGAGACCCAGTACTTC; CDR3: CASSPRPTSLQETQYF
V: TRBV5-1; J: TRBJ2-3; D: .; size: few; DNA: TGCGCCAGCAGCTTGCCTGCAGCAATAGAAGGCACAGATACGCAGTATTTT; CDR3: CASSLPAAIEGTDTQYF
V: TRBV29-1; J: TRBJ1-1; D: .; size: .; DNA: TGCAGCGTTGAAGGGAGGGGAGGCAACACTGAAGCTTTCTTT; CDR3: CSVEGRGGNTEAFF
V: TRBV29-1; J: TRBJ2-7; D: .; size: .; DNA: TGCAGCGTCGGAGCGGATCTATACGAGCAGTACTTC; CDR3: CSVGADLYEQYF
V: TRBV29-1; J: TRBJ1-1; D: TRBD1; size: .; DNA: TGCAACGCCGCGGGACAGGGAAACACTGAAGCTTTCTTT; CDR3: CNAAGQGNTEAFF
V: TRBV20-1; J: TRBJ2-1; D: TRBD1; size: .; DNA: TGCAGTGCTAGACCGTGGACAGGGAGCATAGAACGTAAAGAGACCCAGTTCTTC; CDR3: CSARPWTGSIERKETQFF
V: TRBV9; J: TRBJ1-2; D: TRBD1; size: few; DNA: TGTGCCAGCAGCGTCACAGGGGTAAGCGGCTACACCTTC; CDR3: CASSVTGVSGYTF
V: TRBV7-9; J: TRBJ2-5; D: .; size: few; DNA: TGTGCCAGCAGCTCCAGGGCTAACCAAGAGACCCAGTACTTC; CDR3: CASSSRANQETQYF
V: TRBV7-2; J: TRBJ2-3; D: TRBD2; size: many; DNA: TGTGCCAGCAGCCTCTGGACTAGCGGTAGCACAGATACGCAGTATTTT; CDR3: CASSLWTSGSTDTQYF
V: TRBV20-1; J: TRBJ1-2; D: .; size: .; DNA: TGCAGTACTAAGGGAGGGGCAGGGGATTGGTATGGCTACATCTTC; CDR3: CSTKGGAGDWYGYIF
V: TRBV5-1; J: TRBJ2-6; D: TRBD2; size: few; DNA: TGCGCCAGCAGCTGGGGGGGACCCTCTGGGGCCAACGTCCTGACTTTC; CDR3: CASSWGGPSGANVLTF